This T cell receptor beta chain was documented in a study of shared clonotypes between healthy human individuals. Looked up from germline, CDR1 is MGHRA and CDR2 is YSYEKL. The V and J ends lost 5 bases and 8 bases respectively, with 37 bases between them. The CDR3 sequence is 21 residues long. For sorted subsets, about 0.2 ug DNA per replicate equaled 30,000 or so T cell genomes. The data were produced by immunoSEQ multiplex PCR, yet TCRdb's version contains in-frame clones alone and is incomplete. The table has 1,500,000 or so clones, 95% to 97% seen once. This receptor was taken from a man between 25 and 39 years old in good health. The V and J genes are TRBV4-1 and TRBJ2-1; D may be TRBD1 (7 bases). What was sequenced was naive CD4+ T cells sorted from blood. Described subset: CD45RA+ positively selected. The CDR3 spells CASSKMEGAARNRIRRDEQFF. The DNA of the CDR3 is TGCGCCAGCAGCAAAATGGAGGGGGCGGCGCGGAATAGGATACGTAGGGATGAGCAGTTCTTC.